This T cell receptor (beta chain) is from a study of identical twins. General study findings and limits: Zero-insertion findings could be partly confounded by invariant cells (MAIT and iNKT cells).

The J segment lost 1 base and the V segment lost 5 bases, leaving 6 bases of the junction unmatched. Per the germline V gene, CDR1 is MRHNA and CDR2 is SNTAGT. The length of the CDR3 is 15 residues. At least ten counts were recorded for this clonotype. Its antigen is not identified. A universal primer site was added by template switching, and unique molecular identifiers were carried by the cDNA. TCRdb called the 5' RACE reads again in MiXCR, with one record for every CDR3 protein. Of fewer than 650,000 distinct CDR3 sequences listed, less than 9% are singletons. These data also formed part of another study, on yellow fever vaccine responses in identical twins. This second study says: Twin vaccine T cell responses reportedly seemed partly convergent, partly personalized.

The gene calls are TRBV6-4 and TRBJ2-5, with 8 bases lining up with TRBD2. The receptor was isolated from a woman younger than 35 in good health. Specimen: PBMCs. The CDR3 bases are TGTGCCAGCAGTCCCCGAGCGGGGGCCCAAGAGACCCAGTACTTC. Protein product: CASSPRAGAQETQYF.